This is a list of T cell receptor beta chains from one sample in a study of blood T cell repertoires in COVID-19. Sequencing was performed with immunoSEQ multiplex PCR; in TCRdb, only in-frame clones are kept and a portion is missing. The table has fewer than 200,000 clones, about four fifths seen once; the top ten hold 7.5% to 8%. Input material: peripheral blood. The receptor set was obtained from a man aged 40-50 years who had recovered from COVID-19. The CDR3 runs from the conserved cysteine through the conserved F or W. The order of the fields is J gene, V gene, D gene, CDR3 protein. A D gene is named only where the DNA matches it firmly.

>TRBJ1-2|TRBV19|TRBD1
CASSVVLQGIGGYTF
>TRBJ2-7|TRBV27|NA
CASSLSLLSYEQYF
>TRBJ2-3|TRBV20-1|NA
CSARVSNTQYF
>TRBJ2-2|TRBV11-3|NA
CASSLWADSNTGELFF
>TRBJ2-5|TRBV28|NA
CASSLVGTKQETQYF
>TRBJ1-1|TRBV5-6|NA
CASSNRPTEAFF
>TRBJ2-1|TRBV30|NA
CAWSVTGVDNEQFF
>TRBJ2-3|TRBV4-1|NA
CASSHGFLRAGYSTDTQYF
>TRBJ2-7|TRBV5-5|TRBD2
CASSTGLAGPDEQYF
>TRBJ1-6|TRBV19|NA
CASSITVTSYNSPLHF
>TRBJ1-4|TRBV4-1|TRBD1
CASSQVSRGTGRNEKLFF
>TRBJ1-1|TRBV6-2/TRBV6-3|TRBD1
CASSDGTGEAFF
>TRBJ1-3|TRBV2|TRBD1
CASSEMGQLSGNTIYF
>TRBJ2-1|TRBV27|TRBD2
CASSPTSERREQFF
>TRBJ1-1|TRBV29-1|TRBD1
CSVLTGEAFF
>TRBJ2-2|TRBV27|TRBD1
CASQGALNTGELFF
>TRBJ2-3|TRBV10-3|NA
CAISGRGINTDTQYF
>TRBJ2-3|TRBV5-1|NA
CASSLGGGTSTDTQYF
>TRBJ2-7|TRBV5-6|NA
CASSLGASFTEQYF
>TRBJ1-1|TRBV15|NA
CATSRPPGTEAFF
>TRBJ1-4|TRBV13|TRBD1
CASSLGQVGGWNEKLFF
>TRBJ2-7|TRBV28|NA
CASSLSGRGGYEQYF
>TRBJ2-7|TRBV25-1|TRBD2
CASSERGSGAPYF